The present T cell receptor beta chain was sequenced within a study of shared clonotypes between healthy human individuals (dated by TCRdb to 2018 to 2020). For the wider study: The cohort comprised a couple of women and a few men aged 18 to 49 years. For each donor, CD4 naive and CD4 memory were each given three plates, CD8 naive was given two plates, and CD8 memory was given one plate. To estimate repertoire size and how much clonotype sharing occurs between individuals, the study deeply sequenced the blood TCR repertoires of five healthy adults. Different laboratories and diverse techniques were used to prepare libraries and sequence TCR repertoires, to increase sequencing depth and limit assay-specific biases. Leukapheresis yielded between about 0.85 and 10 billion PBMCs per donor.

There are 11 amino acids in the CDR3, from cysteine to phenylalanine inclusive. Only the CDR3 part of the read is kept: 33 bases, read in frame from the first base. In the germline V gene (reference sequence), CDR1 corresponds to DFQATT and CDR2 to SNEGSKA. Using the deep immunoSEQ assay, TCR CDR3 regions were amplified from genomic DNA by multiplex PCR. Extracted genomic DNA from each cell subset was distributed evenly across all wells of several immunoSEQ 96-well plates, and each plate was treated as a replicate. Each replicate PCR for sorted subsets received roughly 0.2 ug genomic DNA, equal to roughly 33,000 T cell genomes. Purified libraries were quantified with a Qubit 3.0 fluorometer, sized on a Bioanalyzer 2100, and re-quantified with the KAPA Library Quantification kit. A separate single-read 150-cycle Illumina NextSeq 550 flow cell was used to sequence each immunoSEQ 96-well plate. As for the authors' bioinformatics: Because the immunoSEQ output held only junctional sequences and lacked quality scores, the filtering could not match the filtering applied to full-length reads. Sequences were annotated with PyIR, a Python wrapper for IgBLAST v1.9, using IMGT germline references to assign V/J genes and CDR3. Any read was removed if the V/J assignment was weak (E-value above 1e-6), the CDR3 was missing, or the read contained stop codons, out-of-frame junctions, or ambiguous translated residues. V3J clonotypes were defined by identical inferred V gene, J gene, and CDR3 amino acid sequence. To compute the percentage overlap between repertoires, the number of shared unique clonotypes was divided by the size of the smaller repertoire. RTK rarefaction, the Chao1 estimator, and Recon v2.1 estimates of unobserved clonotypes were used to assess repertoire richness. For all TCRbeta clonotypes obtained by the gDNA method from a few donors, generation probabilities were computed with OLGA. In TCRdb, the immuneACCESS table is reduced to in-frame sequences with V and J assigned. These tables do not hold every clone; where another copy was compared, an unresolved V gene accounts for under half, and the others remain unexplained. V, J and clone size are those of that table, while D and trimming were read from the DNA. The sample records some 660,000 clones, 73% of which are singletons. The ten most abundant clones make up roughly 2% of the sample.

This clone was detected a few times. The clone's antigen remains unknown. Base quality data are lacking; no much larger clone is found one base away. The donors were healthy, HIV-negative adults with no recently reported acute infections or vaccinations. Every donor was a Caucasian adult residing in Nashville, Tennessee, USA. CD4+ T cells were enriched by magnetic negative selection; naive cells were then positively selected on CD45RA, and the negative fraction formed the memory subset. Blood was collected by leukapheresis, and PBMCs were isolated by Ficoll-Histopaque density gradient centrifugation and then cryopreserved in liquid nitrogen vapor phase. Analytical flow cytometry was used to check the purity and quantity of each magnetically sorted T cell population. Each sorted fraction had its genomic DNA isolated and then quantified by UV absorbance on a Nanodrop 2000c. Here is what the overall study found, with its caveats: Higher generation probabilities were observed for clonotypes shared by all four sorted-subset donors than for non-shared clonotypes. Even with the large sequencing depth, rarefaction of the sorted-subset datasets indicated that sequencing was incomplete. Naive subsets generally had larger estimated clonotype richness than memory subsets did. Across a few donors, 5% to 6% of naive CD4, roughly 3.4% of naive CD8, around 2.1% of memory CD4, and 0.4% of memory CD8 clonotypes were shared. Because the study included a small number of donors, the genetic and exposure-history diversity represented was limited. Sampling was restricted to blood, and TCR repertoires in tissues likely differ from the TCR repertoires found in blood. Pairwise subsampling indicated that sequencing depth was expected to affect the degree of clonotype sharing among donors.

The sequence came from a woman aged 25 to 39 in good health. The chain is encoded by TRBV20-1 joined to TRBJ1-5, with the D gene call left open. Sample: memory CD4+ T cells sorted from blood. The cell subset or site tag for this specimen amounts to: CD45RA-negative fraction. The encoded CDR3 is CRRGGNQPQHF. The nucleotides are TGCAGGAGAGGAGGCAATCAGCCCCAGCATTTT.